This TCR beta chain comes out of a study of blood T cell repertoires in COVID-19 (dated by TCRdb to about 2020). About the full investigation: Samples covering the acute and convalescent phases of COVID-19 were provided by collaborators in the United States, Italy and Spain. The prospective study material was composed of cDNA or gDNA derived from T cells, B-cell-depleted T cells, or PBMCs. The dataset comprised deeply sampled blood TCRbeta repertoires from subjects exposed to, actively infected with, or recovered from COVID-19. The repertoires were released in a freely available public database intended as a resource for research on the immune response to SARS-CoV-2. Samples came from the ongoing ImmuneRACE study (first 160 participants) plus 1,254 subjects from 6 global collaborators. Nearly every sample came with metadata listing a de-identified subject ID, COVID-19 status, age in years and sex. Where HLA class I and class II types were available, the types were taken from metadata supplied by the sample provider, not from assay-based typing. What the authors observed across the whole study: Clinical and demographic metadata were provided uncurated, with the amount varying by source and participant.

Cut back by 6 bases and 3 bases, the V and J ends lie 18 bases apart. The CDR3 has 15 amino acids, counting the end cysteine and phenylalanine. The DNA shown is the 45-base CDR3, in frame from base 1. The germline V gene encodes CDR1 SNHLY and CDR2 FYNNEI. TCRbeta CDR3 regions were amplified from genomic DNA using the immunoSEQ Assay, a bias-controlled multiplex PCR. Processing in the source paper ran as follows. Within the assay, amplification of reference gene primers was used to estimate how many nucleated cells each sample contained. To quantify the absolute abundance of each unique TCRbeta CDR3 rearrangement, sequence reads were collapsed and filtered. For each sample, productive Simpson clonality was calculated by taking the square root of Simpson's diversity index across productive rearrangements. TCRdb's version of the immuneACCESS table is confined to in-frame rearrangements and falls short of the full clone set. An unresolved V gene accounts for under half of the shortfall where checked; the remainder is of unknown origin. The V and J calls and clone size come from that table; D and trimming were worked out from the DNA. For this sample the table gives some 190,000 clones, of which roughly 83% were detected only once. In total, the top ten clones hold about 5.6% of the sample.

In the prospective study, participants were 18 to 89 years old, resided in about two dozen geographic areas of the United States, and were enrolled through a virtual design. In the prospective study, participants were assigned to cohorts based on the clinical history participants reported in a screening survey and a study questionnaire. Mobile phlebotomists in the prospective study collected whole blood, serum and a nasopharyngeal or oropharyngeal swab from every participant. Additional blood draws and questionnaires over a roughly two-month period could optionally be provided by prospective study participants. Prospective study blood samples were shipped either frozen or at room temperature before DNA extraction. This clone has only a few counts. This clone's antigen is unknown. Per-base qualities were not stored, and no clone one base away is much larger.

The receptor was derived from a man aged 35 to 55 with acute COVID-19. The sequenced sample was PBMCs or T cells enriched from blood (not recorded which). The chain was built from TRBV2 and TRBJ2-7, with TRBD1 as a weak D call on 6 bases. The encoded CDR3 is CASSGTGLSIYEQYF. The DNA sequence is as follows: TGTGCCAGCAGCGGAACAGGGTTGAGCATCTACGAGCAGTACTTC.